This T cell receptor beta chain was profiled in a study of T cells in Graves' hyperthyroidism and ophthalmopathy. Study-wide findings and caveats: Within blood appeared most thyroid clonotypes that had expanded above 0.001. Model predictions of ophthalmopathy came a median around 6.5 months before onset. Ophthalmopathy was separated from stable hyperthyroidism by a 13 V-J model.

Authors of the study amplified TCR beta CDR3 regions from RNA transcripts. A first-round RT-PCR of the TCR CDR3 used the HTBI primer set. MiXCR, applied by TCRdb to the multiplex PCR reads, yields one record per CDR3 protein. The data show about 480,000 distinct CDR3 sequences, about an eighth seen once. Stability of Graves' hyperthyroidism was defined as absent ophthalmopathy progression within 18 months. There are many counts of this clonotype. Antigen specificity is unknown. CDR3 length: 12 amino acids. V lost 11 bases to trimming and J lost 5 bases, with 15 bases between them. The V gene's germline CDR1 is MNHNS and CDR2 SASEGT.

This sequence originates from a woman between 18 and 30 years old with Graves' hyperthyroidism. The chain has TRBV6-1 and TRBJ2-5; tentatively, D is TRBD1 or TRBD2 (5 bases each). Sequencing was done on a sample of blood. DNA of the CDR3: TGTGCCTCGGGGCGGCCGTGGGAGACCCAGTACTTC. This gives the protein CASGRPWETQYF.